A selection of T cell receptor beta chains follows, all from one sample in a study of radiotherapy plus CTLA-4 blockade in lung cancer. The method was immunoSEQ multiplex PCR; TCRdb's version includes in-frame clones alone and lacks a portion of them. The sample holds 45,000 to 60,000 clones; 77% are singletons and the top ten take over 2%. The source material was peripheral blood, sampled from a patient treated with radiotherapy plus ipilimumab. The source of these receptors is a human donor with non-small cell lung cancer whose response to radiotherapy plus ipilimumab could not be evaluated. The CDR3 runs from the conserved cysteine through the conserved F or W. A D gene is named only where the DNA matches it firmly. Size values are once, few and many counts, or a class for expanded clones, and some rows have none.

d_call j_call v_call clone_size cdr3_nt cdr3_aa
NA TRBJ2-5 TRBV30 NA TGTGCCTGGAGTGTAGGTTACAGGACGCACATGGAGACCCAGTACTTC CAWSVGYRTHMETQYF
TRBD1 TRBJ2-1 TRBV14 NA TGTGCCAGCAGCCAAGACCGGGGACAGAGGTATCACAATGAGCAGTTCTTC CASSQDRGQRYHNEQFF
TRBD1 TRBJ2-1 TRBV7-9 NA TGTGCCAGCAGCAACCGGGACAGGGGTCGCAATGAGCAGTTCTTC CASSNRDRGRNEQFF
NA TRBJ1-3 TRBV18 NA TGTGCCAGCTCACCAGGAGTCTTCTCTGGAAACACCATATATTTT CASSPGVFSGNTIYF
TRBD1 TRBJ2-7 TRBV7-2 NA TGTGCCAGCAGCTTCCGGCTGACAGGGGCCTACGAGCAGTACTTC CASSFRLTGAYEQYF
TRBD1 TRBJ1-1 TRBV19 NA TGTGCCAGTAGTATCCCGACGACAGGGTCCCCTGAAGCTTTCTTT CASSIPTTGSPEAFF
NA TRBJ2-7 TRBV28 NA TGTGCCAGCAGTTTAAGGTCAGGGGAAGCCTACTCCTACGAGCAGTACTTC CASSLRSGEAYSYEQYF
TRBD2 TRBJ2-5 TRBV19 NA TGTGCCAGTAGTACTCCGGGAGGTCCCGAGGGGGAGACCCAGTACTTC CASSTPGGPEGETQYF
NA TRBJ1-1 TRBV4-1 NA TGCGCCAGCAGCCCCCGGTTTGATCTAGACACTGAAGCTTTCTTT CASSPRFDLDTEAFF
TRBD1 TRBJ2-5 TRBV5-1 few TGCGCCAGCAGCTTACAGGGGGCGGGGGAGACCCAGTACTTC CASSLQGAGETQYF
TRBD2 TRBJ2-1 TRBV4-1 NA TGCGCCAGCAGCCAAGATTGGACTAGCGGGAGTTTCCACAATGAGCAGTTCTTC CASSQDWTSGSFHNEQFF
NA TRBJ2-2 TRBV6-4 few TGTGCCAGCAGTCAGGCCGGGGAGCTGTTTTTT CASSQAGELFF
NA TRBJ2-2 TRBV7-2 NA TGTGCCAGCAGCCTGACTAGTTTCTCCGGGGAGCTGTTTTTT CASSLTSFSGELFF
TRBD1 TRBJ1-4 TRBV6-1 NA TGTGCCAGCACGCGGGGAACGACAGGGGATGAAAAACTGTTTTTT CASTRGTTGDEKLFF
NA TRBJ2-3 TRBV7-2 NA TGTGCCAGCTCGAAAGGACAAAGCACAGATACGCAGTATTTT CASSKGQSTDTQYF
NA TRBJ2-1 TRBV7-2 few TGTGCCAGCAGCTTGGTCCCTACTGGCGGGATCTCCTACAATGAGCAGTTCTTC CASSLVPTGGISYNEQFF
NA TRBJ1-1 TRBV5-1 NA TGCGCCAGCCGCGGGGGGTACCCTGAAGCTTTCTTT CASRGGYPEAFF
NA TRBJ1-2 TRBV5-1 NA TGCGCCAGCAGCTTACAGGGTGACTATGGCTACACCTTC CASSLQGDYGYTF
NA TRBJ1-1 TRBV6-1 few TGTGCCAGCAGTGAAGGTCCCTCCGAAGCTTTCTTT CASSEGPSEAFF
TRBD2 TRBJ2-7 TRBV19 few TGTGCCACTGGTATTAGCGGGAGGCCTTCCTACGAGCAGTACTTC CATGISGRPSYEQYF
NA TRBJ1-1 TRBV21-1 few TGTGCCAGCAGCAAAGGGGCAGGGGTTGAAGCTTTCTTT CASSKGAGVEAFF
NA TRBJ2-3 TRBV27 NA TGTGCCAGCAGTTTAGGAGTGGGAGGCACAGATACGCAGTATTTT CASSLGVGGTDTQYF
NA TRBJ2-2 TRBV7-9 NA TGTGCCAGCGTCAGGATTAACACCGGGGAGCTGTTTTTT CASVRINTGELFF
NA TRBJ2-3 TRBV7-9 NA TGTGCCAGCAGCTACCGAGGGACTGATACGCAGTATTTT CASSYRGTDTQYF
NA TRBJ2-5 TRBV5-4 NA TGTGCCAGCAGGACAGACCAAGAGACCCAGTACTTC CASRTDQETQYF
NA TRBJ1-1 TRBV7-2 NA TGTGCCAGCAGCTTAGTTGATGTGAGGACTGAAGCTTTCTTT CASSLVDVRTEAFF
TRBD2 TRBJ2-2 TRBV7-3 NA TGTGCCAGCAGCAGTGGGGGAGGGACCGGGGAGCTGTTTTTT CASSSGGGTGELFF
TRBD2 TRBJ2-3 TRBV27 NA TGTGCCAGCAGTTTATATTCCAAGGGCGGGGGGGGAACAGATACGCAGTATTTT CASSLYSKGGGGTDTQYF
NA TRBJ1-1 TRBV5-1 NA TGCGCCAGCAGCTTGGGGACAGTGAACACTGAAGCTTTCTTT CASSLGTVNTEAFF
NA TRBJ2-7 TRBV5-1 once TGCGCCAGCAGACCGGACGGGGGGCGCATCTACGAGCAGTACTTC CASRPDGGRIYEQYF
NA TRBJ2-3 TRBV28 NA TGTGCCAGCAGTTCACCAGGGGACGGCGCAGATACGCAGTATTTT CASSSPGDGADTQYF